The present T cell receptor beta chain was sequenced within a study of control samples from healthy donors and cancer patients. Some clones are missing from TCRdb's copy, which holds only in-frame ones; the method was immunoSEQ multiplex PCR. Of 150,000 to 180,000 clones listed, about 94% are singletons. With 6 bases removed from V and 2 bases from J, the gap between germline ends came to 20 bases. CDR1 and CDR2 from the germline V gene are LNHDA and SQIVND (reference sequence). This CDR3 contains 16 residues. The sample holds one count of this clone. The chain has TRBV19 and TRBJ2-7, with D possibly being TRBD1 (6 bases). The sequencing sample was made of blood. This clonotype was obtained from a man in his forties or fifties in good health. CDR3 DNA sequence: TGTGCCAGTAGAAAATCCCCCCAGGCAGGGGCCTACGAGCAGTACTTC. The encoded protein is CASRKSPQAGAYEQYF.